This T cell receptor beta chain came from a study of T-cell memory formation after mild COVID-19. TCRdb used MiXCR to reprocess the 5' RACE reads, holding one entry per CDR3 protein. The sample carries 150,000 to 200,000 distinct CDR3 sequences, about a fifth recorded once. The receptor was isolated from an adult woman who had mild COVID-19 (a few samples of this study predate the infection). Cell type and time point are not known. Material: PBMCs or a T cell subset sorted from them (not recorded which).

The CDR3 loop reads CASSWGRGTYEQYF. In nucleotides, the CDR3 is TGTGCCAGCAGTTGGGGGCGAGGCACCTACGAGCAGTACTTC. The chain couples TRBV2 to TRBJ2-7; D is perhaps TRBD1 (6 bases). The CDR3 has 14 amino acids. V lost 5 bases to trimming and J lost 2 bases, with 13 bases between them. Germline assignment: CDR1 SNHLY and CDR2 FYNNEI.